This T cell receptor (beta chain) was found in a study of neurological immune-mediated disorders. Study-level points and caveats: Private repertoires in all groups were suggested by the finding that expanded clones across subjects shared no CDR3 amino acid sequences.

The CDR3 is 16 amino acids. In its sample, this clonotype was seen many times. As yet, its antigen is unknown. A single record per CDR3 protein comes from TCRdb applying MiXCR to the 5' RACE reads. The sample has about 80,000 distinct CDR3 sequences, approximately 9.4% seen once. This receptor was obtained from a man aged 50 or older in good health. Material for sequencing was PBMCs. The chain combines TRBV21-1 with TRBJ2-4; the table's D call, TRBD1, was not checked against the DNA. TRBV21-1 is a pseudogene. CDR3 DNA: TGTGCCAGCAGCAAAGTCCACTTAGACAGGCGGCGTGGAAAGTACTTC. It specifies CASSKVHLDRRRGKYF.